Listed below are T cell receptor beta chains from one sample, sequenced in a study of blood T cell repertoires in COVID-19. The data were produced by immunoSEQ multiplex PCR, yet TCRdb's version contains in-frame clones alone and is incomplete. The data show approximately 240,000 clones, with under 85% seen just once and approximately 4% held by the top ten. Sequenced sample: peripheral blood. The receptors derive from a woman in her forties with active or convalescent COVID-19. Both conserved end residues are part of each CDR3. Each record gives: J gene, V gene, CDR3 protein.

TRBJ2-1,TRBV21-1,CASRVPGLATYNEQFF
TRBJ2-7,TRBV20-1,CSASAQGLYYEQYF
TRBJ2-3,TRBV6-1,CASSARTSGEGDTQYF
TRBJ1-1,TRBV10-1,CATRGQLNTEAFF
TRBJ1-6,TRBV28,CASSLPGQGGNSPLHF
TRBJ2-4,TRBV5-1,CASSRGQGVDIQYF
TRBJ2-1,TRBV5-1,CASSSRNVHEKNEQFF
TRBJ2-1,TRBV9,CASSFRTSGGNNEQFF
TRBJ2-2,TRBV5-1,CASSQGSPVGGELFF
TRBJ1-2,TRBV6-5,CASSRKGSYGYTF
TRBJ2-5,TRBV5-1,CASSLDGLAGSETQYF
TRBJ2-2,TRBV3-1/TRBV3-2,CASSQDRQGHGELFF
TRBJ2-1,TRBV7-2,CASSLGTGVYNEQFF
TRBJ2-1,TRBV12-5,CASVPGQAYNEQFF
TRBJ1-5,TRBV19,CASRLTGTGTGQPQHF
TRBJ2-2,TRBV27,CASRPAGTVNTGELFF
TRBJ2-2,TRBV11-2,CASSVRTGITGELFF
TRBJ1-5,TRBV19,CASSWTALATNQPQHF
TRBJ2-3,TRBV14,CASSQDWATDTQYF
TRBJ2-7,TRBV5-1,CASSFLRGGQDEQYF
TRBJ1-2,TRBV7-3,CASSPSSGYGYTF
TRBJ2-1,TRBV30,CAWSVRRLRIYNEQFF
TRBJ1-6,TRBV5-1,CASSSGQGSSYNSPLHF
TRBJ2-3,TRBV10-3,CAIRTSGVPYF
TRBJ2-4,TRBV30,CAWSAGTIRYF
TRBJ2-5,TRBV5-4,CASSLAATSGQETQYF
TRBJ1-2,TRBV29-1,CSVDEAPWGYTF
TRBJ2-5,TRBV5-1,CASSWGLAGGFQETQYF
TRBJ1-1,TRBV5-1,CASSLAGVDTEAFF
TRBJ2-2,TRBV9,CASSGVTTSLGGELFF